Listed below are T cell receptor beta chains from one sample, sequenced in a study of cytotoxic CD8 clonotypes in ibrutinib-treated CLL. Clones were read by immunoSEQ multiplex PCR, and TCRdb kept only the in-frame ones, dropping some. This table has some 200,000 clones, 79% appearing once. The sample in question was PBMCs, obtained after 12 months of ibrutinib treatment. The receptors here all came from a human donor with chronic lymphocytic leukemia. Both conserved end residues are part of each CDR3.

CDR3 protein: CASSLGQGSTGELFF
V gene: TRBV5-4

CDR3 protein: CASSLTTGVNEQFF
V gene: TRBV7-3

CDR3 protein: CASSIWQGTEAFF
V gene: TRBV19

CDR3 protein: CASSGGARENNEQFF
V gene: TRBV11-3

CDR3 protein: CASSQGPTLDTSRDEQFF
V gene: TRBV14

CDR3 protein: CMACDPGQGNIQYF
V gene: TRBV29-1

CDR3 protein: CASSSIDRLAGNTIYF
V gene: TRBV5-1

CDR3 protein: CASSESGGASYGQYF
V gene: TRBV6-1

CDR3 protein: CASSQSQGPYYGYTF
V gene: TRBV4-1

CDR3 protein: CASSLQRGHNEQFF
V gene: TRBV5-4

CDR3 protein: CASSPGGVRGQPQHF
V gene: TRBV5-8

CDR3 protein: CASSKVAGTDTQYF
V gene: TRBV21-1